Following are 17 T cell receptor beta chains from one sample sequenced in a study of blood T cell repertoires in COVID-19. TCRdb's copy holds only in-frame clones and misses some; the assay was immunoSEQ multiplex PCR. The data contain 200,000 to 300,000 clones, over 75% of them singletons. Material: peripheral blood. These TCRs come from a man aged 25-40 years who had recovered from COVID-19.

V and J are TRBV12-5 and TRBJ2-1; 7 bases align to TRBD1. V trimming: 0 bases; J trimming: 9 bases; junction bases outside the gene matches: 8. This CDR3 has 15 residues. The germline V gene encodes CDR1 LGHNT and CDR2 FRNRAP. As DNA, the CDR3 is TGTGCTAGTGGTTTGGTACTAGGGGGCCTGGGTGAGCAGTTCTTC. It translates to CASGLVLGGLGEQFF.

This chain joins TRBV15 and TRBJ1-5; tentative D call: TRBD1 (5 bases). The germline V gene encodes CDR1 LNHNV and CDR2 YYDKDF (reference sequence). The CDR3 loop spans 14 amino acids. The V gene lost 3 bases and the J gene lost 6 bases, with 12 bases spanning the gap. CDR3 in DNA: TGTGCCACCAGCAGTGCAGGGTCTGGTCAGCCCCAGCATTTT. It translates to CATSSAGSGQPQHF. Variable domain in full (rest from reference TRBV15 and TRBJ1-5): DAMVIQNPRYQVTQFGKPVTLSCSQTLNHNVMYWYQQKSSQAPKLLFHYYDKDFNNEADTPDNFQSRRPNTSFCFLDIRSPGLGDTAMYLCATSSAGSGQPQHFGDGTRLSIL.

The CDR3 loop is CANSLGGAYNEQFF. In DNA form, the CDR3 reads TGTGCCAACTCCCTGGGGGGGGCCTACAATGAGCAGTTCTTC. V and J are TRBV7-9 and TRBJ2-1; 7 bases fit TRBD2. The CDR3 is 14 amino acids. Germline V lookup: CDR1 SEHNR, CDR2 FQNEAQ (reference sequence). J was trimmed by 2 bases and V by 10 bases; bases with no gene match: 8.

The rearrangement uses TRBV6-6 and TRBJ2-5, with D perhaps matching TRBD2 (6 bases). CDR3 size: 14 residues. The V and J ends lost 0 bases and 4 bases respectively, with 9 bases between them. Germline V gene lookup returns CDR1 MNHNY and CDR2 SVGAGI (reference sequence). The CDR3 DNA follows: TGTGCCAGCAGTTACTCTGTGGGGGGAGAGACCCAGTACTTC. It encodes CASSYSVGGETQYF.

V and J are TRBV7-9 and TRBJ2-3, with a weak D call TRBD1 (5 bases). Trimming cost V 5 bases and J 2 bases, with 14 bases left between them. The germline V gene encodes CDR1 SEHNR and CDR2 FQNEAQ (reference sequence). The CDR3 is 15 amino acids. As DNA, the CDR3 is TGTGCCAGCAGCCCCAGGGCCTTCTCCACAGATACGCAGTATTTT. It specifies CASSPRAFSTDTQYF.

The chain uses TRBV12-3 or TRBV12-4 and TRBJ2-1; D gene ambiguous. V dropped 3 bases and J dropped 10 bases, with 7 bases sitting between them. CDR3 length: 11 residues. The CDR3 sequence: CASSFAGEQFF. The CDR3 DNA sequence: TGTGCCAGCAGTTTTGCCGGGGAGCAGTTCTTC.

J is TRBJ1-2 and V is TRBV7-9; TRBD1 matches at 10 bases. The V gene's germline CDR1 is SEHNR and CDR2 FQNEAQ (reference sequence). The CDR3 has 16 residues. The junction had 5 bases not matched to a gene; V was cut back by 2 bases and J by 2 bases. The CDR3 nucleotides read TGTGCCAGCAGCTTACGGCGACAGGGGGCAAACTATGGCTACACCTTC. Translation gives CASSLRRQGANYGYTF.

The chain employs TRBV11-2 and TRBJ2-1, with 8 positions matching TRBD1. CDR1 and CDR2 from the germline V gene are SGHAT and FQNNGV. The CDR3 is made up of 15 amino acids. Trimming took 4 bases from V and 4 from J; bases not matched to a gene: 6. The CDR3 spells CASSSGNRGYNEQFF. The CDR3 DNA reads TGTGCCAGCAGCTCGGGGAACAGGGGGTACAATGAGCAGTTCTTC.

V gene TRBV4-1 combines with J gene TRBJ1-1, with a possible D match to TRBD1 (5 bases). The CDR3 runs to 15 residues. Deletions cut 0 bases from V and 2 bases from J, with 10 bases between. The germline V gene has CDR1 MGHRA and CDR2 YSYEKL. The CDR3 loop reads CASSQDQGDNTEAFF. In DNA, the CDR3 is TGCGCCAGCAGCCAAGATCAGGGCGATAACACTGAAGCTTTCTTT.

The chain is built from TRBV5-1 and TRBJ1-4, with 8 bases that match TRBD1. Germline V CDR1 and CDR2: SGHRS, YFSETQ. The CDR3 runs to 15 residues. V trimming: 4 bases; J trimming: 6 bases; junction bases outside the gene matches: 8. The CDR3 loop reads CASSQAQGAHEKLFF. CDR3 DNA sequence: TGCGCCAGCAGCCAGGCTCAGGGGGCGCATGAAAAACTGTTTTTT.

The chain recombines TRBV11-3 with TRBJ2-5; TRBD1 is a possible D gene (6 bases). Trimming took 5 bases from V and 1 from J, leaving 11 bases between them. Germline CDR1 and CDR2: SGHNT and YENEEA. The CDR3 contains 14 residues. CDR3 in DNA: TGTGCCAGCAGCCACCAGGGGATCCAAGAGACCCAGTACTTC. As protein: CASSHQGIQETQYF.

The chain carries TRBV7-2 and TRBJ2-1, with 10 bases fitting TRBD2. The junction had 1 base not matched to a gene; V was cut back by 2 bases and J by 0 bases. The CDR3 is made up of 16 amino acids. Germline CDR1 and CDR2: SGHTA and FQGNSA. The CDR3 DNA is TGTGCCAGCAGCTTAAGCGGGGGGGTCTCCTACAATGAGCAGTTCTTC. This gives the protein CASSLSGGVSYNEQFF.

This rearrangement joins TRBV5-4 to TRBJ2-1; no reliable D call. Germline CDR1 and CDR2: SGHNT and YYREEE (reference sequence). V lost 3 bases and J lost 9, with 7 bases in between. The CDR3 loop spans 11 amino acids. In DNA, the CDR3 is TGTGCCAGCAGCTCTCCTTTTGAGCAGTTCTTC. Its protein is CASSSPFEQFF.

The gene calls are TRBV7-9 and TRBJ2-1; no reliable D call. Germline values: CDR1 SEHNR, CDR2 FQNEAQ (reference sequence). V was pared by 0 bases and J by 5 bases, with 5 bases between. The CDR3 totals 13 residues. The DNA for the CDR3 is TGTGCCAGCAGCTTAGCACACGACAATGAGCAGTTCTTC. Its protein product is CASSLAHDNEQFF.

This clone has a handful of counts. The chain has TRBV7-6 and TRBJ2-3; 8 bases align to TRBD1. Germline trimming cut 1 base from V and 4 bases from J; bases unmatched to any gene: 4. The CDR3 runs 15 residues. CDR1 is SGHVS and CDR2 is FNYEAQ in the germline V gene. The CDR3 loop is CASSLGTGRADTQYF. The CDR3 DNA is TGTGCCAGCAGCTTAGGGACAGGGCGTGCAGATACGCAGTATTTT.

The chain combines TRBV7-7 with TRBJ2-7; the D gene is possibly TRBD2 (7 bases). The CDR3 spans 20 residues. From germline, CDR1 is SSHAT and CDR2 FNYEAQ (reference sequence). V lost 11 bases, J lost 5 bases, and 40 bases lay in between. DNA of the CDR3: TGTGCCCCCGAGGGAGGGGGGAAAGTGTTACCTTCGGGGCCTGCCCACGAGCAGTACTTC. The encoded protein is CAPEGGGKVLPSGPAHEQYF. Supplemented by reference TRBV7-7 and TRBJ2-7, the full variable domain reads GAGVSQSPRYKVTKRGQDVTLRCDPISSHATLYWYQQALGQGPEFLTYFNYEAQPDKSGLPSDRFSAERPEGSISTLTIQRTEQRDSAMYRCAPEGGGKVLPSGPAHEQYFGPGTRLTVT.

This chain links TRBV7-9 with TRBJ2-3; 11 bases are shared with TRBD2. The germline gives CDR1 SEHNR, CDR2 FQNEAQ (reference sequence). J gave up 2 bases and V 5 bases, and 15 bases lay outside the gene matches. The CDR3 has 19 residues. CDR3 in DNA: TGTGCCAGCAGCCAGAGGTTTGCTAGCGGGGGGACCGACACAGATACGCAGTATTTT. It specifies CASSQRFASGGTDTDTQYF.